The rows below give T cell receptor beta chains drawn from one sample of a study of T and B cells in COVID-19 patients. One entry per CDR3 protein, called by TCRdb with MiXCR from the multiplex PCR reads. The sample records roughly 21,000 distinct CDR3 sequences, over 25% being singletons. Sequenced sample: blood. These receptors originate from a human donor who had recovered from COVID-19. Both conserved end residues are part of each CDR3. The D gene is left open where the match is weak. Only part of the rows carry a size: once, few, many, or a class if the clone is expanded.

TRBV5-4	TRBJ2-3	TRBD2	many	CASSPRGVGTDTQYF	TGTGCCAGCAGCCCGCGGGGGGTTGGCACAGATACGCAGTATTTT
TRBV10-3	TRBJ2-6	NA	medium-sized	CAIANSGANVLTF	TGTGCCATAGCTAACTCTGGGGCCAACGTCCTGACTTTC
TRBV12-3/TRBV12-4	TRBJ2-5	NA	NA	CASSLLFRGETQYF	TGTGCCAGCAGTTTACTGTTCAGGGGTGAGACCCAGTACTTC
TRBV10-2	TRBJ2-1	NA	NA	CASSKVTVNEQFF	TGCGCCAGCAGTAAGGTGACCGTCAATGAGCAGTTCTTC
TRBV28	TRBJ1-3	NA	NA	CASIQQGGNTIYF	TGTGCCAGCATTCAGCAGGGAGGAAACACCATATATTTT
TRBV5-8	TRBJ2-5	NA	NA	CASSLKVQGRYQETQYF	TGTGCCAGCAGCCTAAAGGTCCAGGGCCGGTACCAAGAGACCCAGTACTTC
TRBV15	TRBJ1-4	TRBD1	NA	CATSRAGTGDEKLFF	TGTGCCACCAGCAGGGCCGGGACAGGGGATGAAAAACTGTTTTTT
TRBV12-3/TRBV12-4	TRBJ1-5	NA	NA	CASSIDGSNQPQHF	TGTGCCAGCAGTATTGACGGGAGCAATCAGCCCCAGCATTTT
TRBV12-3/TRBV12-4	TRBJ2-7	TRBD1	NA	CASSRDRGYEQYF	TGTGCCAGCAGCCGGGACAGGGGCTACGAGCAGTACTTC
TRBV21-1	TRBJ2-1	NA	NA	CARKQIYNEQFF	TGTGCCCGGAAACAAATCTACAATGAGCAGTTCTTC
TRBV29-1	TRBJ2-2	TRBD2	NA	CSVGLGLAGTGELFF	TGCAGCGTGGGACTGGGACTAGCGGGCACCGGGGAGCTGTTTTTT
TRBV19	TRBJ2-1	TRBD1	NA	CASSPGQGVVF	TGTGCCAGTAGTCCCGGACAGGGGGTTGTCTTC
TRBV18	TRBJ2-7	NA	medium-sized	CASSPGPDYEQYF	TGTGCCAGCTCACCGGGTCCCGACTACGAGCAGTACTTC
TRBV5-1	TRBJ1-4	NA	NA	CASSLDGGSELFF	TGTGCCAGCAGCTTGGACGGGGGAAGTGAACTGTTTTTT
TRBV20-1	TRBJ1-4	TRBD1	NA	CSASSGQGLKLFF	TGCAGTGCTAGCTCGGGACAGGGCCTAAAACTGTTTTTT
TRBV5-1	TRBJ1-2	NA	NA	CASSLYSSNYGYTF	TGCGCCAGCAGCTTGTACAGCTCTAACTATGGCTACACCTTC
TRBV29-1	TRBJ2-2	NA	medium-sized	CSVTSRTANTGELFF	TGCAGCGTTACGTCCCGGACAGCGAACACCGGGGAGCTGTTTTTT
TRBV5-1	TRBJ1-6	NA	NA	CASSLGGRANSPLHF	TGCGCCAGCAGCTTGGGGGGCAGAGCTAATTCACCCCTCCACTTT
TRBV7-3	TRBJ2-1	NA	NA	CASSTGHNSYNEQFF	TGTGCCAGCAGCACCGGACACAATTCCTACAATGAGCAGTTCTTC
TRBV20-1	TRBJ2-1	TRBD2	few	CSARGGNEQFF	TGCAGTGCCCGGGGGGGCAATGAGCAGTTCTTC
TRBV4-1	TRBJ1-5	NA	NA	CASSQAGLYSNQPQHF	TGCGCCAGCAGCCAAGCCGGACTTTATAGCAATCAGCCCCAGCATTTT
TRBV5-6	TRBJ2-7	NA	few	CASSQMSGLISYEQYF	TGTGCCAGCAGCCAGATGTCGGGACTCATATCCTACGAGCAGTACTTC
TRBV30	TRBJ2-3	NA	many	CALGKPSTDTQYF	TGTGCCCTAGGGAAACCTAGCACAGATACGCAGTATTTT
TRBV10-3	TRBJ1-3	NA	NA	CASSESGGNTIYF	TGCGCCAGCAGTGAATCAGGGGGAAACACCATATATTTT
TRBV11-3	TRBJ2-2	NA	NA	CASSANGWANTGELFF	TGTGCCAGCAGTGCCAATGGGTGGGCGAACACCGGGGAGCTGTTTTTT
TRBV12-3/TRBV12-4	TRBJ1-5	NA	few	CASSLGQLNQPQHF	TGTGCCAGCAGTTTAGGACAGCTAAATCAGCCCCAGCATTTT
TRBV6-5	TRBJ1-2	NA	NA	CASSTTPSYGYTF	TGTGCCAGCTCGACGACCCCGTCCTATGGCTACACCTTC
TRBV6-5	TRBJ2-7	NA	medium-sized	CASSPTRAPYEQYF	TGTGCCAGCAGTCCGACCCGGGCCCCCTACGAGCAGTACTTC
TRBV6-5	TRBJ2-7	NA	many	CASSYSGALSYEQYF	TGTGCCAGCAGTTACAGTGGGGCCCTCTCCTACGAGCAGTACTTC
TRBV30	TRBJ2-3	TRBD2	NA	CAWSPWTSGGRTDTQYF	TGTGCCTGGTCCCCCTGGACTAGCGGGGGGCGCACAGATACGCAGTATTTT
TRBV6-5	TRBJ1-2	TRBD1	few	CASTMNRGPGYGYTF	TGTGCCAGCACCATGAACAGGGGGCCTGGCTATGGCTACACCTTC
TRBV5-6	TRBJ1-6	NA	NA	CASSLRAGGGSPLHF	TGTGCCAGCAGCTTAAGAGCCGGGGGTGGTTCACCCCTCCACTTT
TRBV10-3	TRBJ2-5	TRBD1	NA	CASSEYGTAQETQYF	TGCGCCAGCAGTGAGTACGGGACAGCTCAAGAGACCCAGTACTTC
TRBV11-3	TRBJ2-7	NA	NA	CASRRGLGAEQYF	TGTGCCAGCAGACGAGGGCTCGGCGCCGAGCAGTACTTC
TRBV5-6	TRBJ2-5	TRBD1	NA	CASSLAPRGPETQYF	TGTGCCAGCAGCTTGGCCCCAAGGGGGCCTGAGACCCAGTACTTC
TRBV14	TRBJ1-2	NA	few	CASSQGLRVYGYTF	TGTGCCAGCAGCCAAGGTCTCAGGGTCTATGGCTACACCTTC
TRBV6-5	TRBJ1-6	NA	NA	CAISVRPPTSGYGNSPLHF	TGTGCCATCAGTGTCAGGCCTCCCACAAGTGGGTACGGAAATTCACCCCTCCACTTT
TRBV13	TRBJ1-3	TRBD1	NA	CASSLGTGTVAGNTIYF	TGTGCCAGCAGCTTAGGCACCGGGACAGTAGCTGGAAACACCATATATTTT
TRBV24-1	TRBJ2-5	TRBD1	NA	CATSERGTGVRETQYF	TGTGCCACCAGTGAACGTGGGACAGGGGTGAGGGAGACCCAGTACTTC
TRBV19	TRBJ1-1	TRBD1	medium-sized	CASSMGRGFAEAFF	TGTGCCAGTAGTATGGGCAGGGGGTTCGCTGAAGCTTTCTTT
TRBV5-4	TRBJ1-3	NA	NA	CASTEGGTHSGNTIYF	TGTGCCAGCACTGAGGGCGGGACTCACTCTGGAAACACCATATATTTT
TRBV27	TRBJ2-1	NA	medium-sized	CASSKRSSYNEQFF	TGTGCCAGCAGTAAGCGGAGCTCCTACAATGAGCAGTTCTTC
TRBV6-5	TRBJ1-1	NA	NA	CASSYGGGNTEAFF	TGTGCCAGCAGTTATGGGGGTGGAAACACTGAAGCTTTCTTT
TRBV6-2/TRBV6-3	TRBJ1-1	TRBD1	NA	CASRRTGGGTEAFF	TGTGCCAGCAGACGGACAGGGGGTGGCACTGAAGCTTTCTTT
TRBV6-1	TRBJ1-6	NA	medium-sized	CASSGEVPNSPLHF	TGTGCCAGCAGTGGTGAAGTACCTAATTCACCCCTCCACTTT
TRBV20-1	TRBJ2-6	TRBD1	NA	CSARVRQGVSGANVLTF	TGCAGTGCTAGGGTAAGGCAGGGGGTCTCTGGGGCCAACGTCCTGACTTTC